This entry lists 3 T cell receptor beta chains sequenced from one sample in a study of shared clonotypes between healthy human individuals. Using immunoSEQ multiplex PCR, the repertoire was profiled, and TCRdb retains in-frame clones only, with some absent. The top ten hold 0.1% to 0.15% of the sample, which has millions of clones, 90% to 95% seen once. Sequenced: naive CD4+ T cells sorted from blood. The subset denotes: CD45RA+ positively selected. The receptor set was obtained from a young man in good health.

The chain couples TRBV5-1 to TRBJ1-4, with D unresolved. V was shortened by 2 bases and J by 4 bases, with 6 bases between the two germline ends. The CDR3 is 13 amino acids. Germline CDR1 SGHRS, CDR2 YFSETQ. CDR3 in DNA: TGCGCCAGCAGCTTCGACCGTAATGAAAAACTGTTTTTT. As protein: CASSFDRNEKLFF. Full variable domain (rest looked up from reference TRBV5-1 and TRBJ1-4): KAGVTQTPRYLIKTRGQQVTLSCSPISGHRSVSWYQQTPGQGLQFLFEYFSETQRNKGNFPGRFSGRQFSNSRSEMNVSTLELGDSALYLCASSFDRNEKLFFGSGTQLSVL.

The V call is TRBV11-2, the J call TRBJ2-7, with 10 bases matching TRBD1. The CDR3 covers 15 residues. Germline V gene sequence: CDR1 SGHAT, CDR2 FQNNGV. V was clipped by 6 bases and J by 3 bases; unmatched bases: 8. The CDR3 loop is CASRRPGQGIYEQYF. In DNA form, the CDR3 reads TGTGCCAGCAGGCGACCGGGACAGGGGATCTACGAGCAGTACTTC.

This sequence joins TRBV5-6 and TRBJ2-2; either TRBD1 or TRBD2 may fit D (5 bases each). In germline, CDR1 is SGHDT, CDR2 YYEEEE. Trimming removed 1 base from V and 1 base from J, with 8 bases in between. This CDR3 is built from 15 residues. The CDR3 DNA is TGTGCCAGCAGCTTGACAGGAGGGAACACCGGGGAGCTGTTTTTT. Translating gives CASSLTGGNTGELFF.